This TCR beta chain was recorded in a study of blood T cell repertoires in COVID-19. Overall study context: Acute and convalescent COVID-19 samples came from the United States, Italy and Spain. PBMCs, B-cell-depleted T cells, or T cells provided the cDNA or gDNA that made up the material.

Authors' methods: Amplification with reference gene primers provided the estimates of nucleated cell counts. Generated by immunoSEQ multiplex PCR, the TCRdb table keeps only in-frame clones and is missing some. V and J calls and clone size are copied from that table; D and trimming were computed from the DNA. This table holds about 170,000 clones, around 90% found once. The CDR3 spans 14 residues. Germline CDR1 is LNHNV and CDR2 is YYDKDF (reference sequence). Trimming cost V 9 bases and J 8 bases, with 21 bases left between them. This receptor was identified in a man aged 50 to 59 who had recovered from COVID-19. The sequenced sample was peripheral blood. The chain has TRBV15 and TRBJ2-3, with D perhaps TRBD2 (6 bases). The CDR3 DNA sequence: TGTGCCACTTTGAGGGATTTGGGGGGTGGTACGCAGTATTTT. Protein sequence: CATLRDLGGGTQYF.